This TCR beta chain appears in the sequencing data of a study of T cell responses to AZD1222 COVID-19 vaccine. General study results and limits: After two AZD1222 doses, spike-specific TCR breadth and depth rose versus day 0.

The germline gives CDR1 MDHEN, CDR2 SYDVKM. With 8 bases clipped from V and 4 bases from J, the junction kept 4 bases outside the gene matches. The CDR3 length is 14 residues. Notes on this clone: Antigen: not known.

Sequencing was performed with immunoSEQ multiplex PCR; in TCRdb, only in-frame clones are kept and a portion is missing. This table has 95,000 to 150,000 clones, just over 85% appearing once. This TCR was recovered from an adult in good health. V and J are TRBV28 and TRBJ2-1, with 11 positions matching TRBD2. The sequences come from peripheral blood, collected on day 0 of AZD1222 vaccination. DNA for the CDR3: TGTGCCAGCGTATCTAGCGGGAGGTACAATGAGCAGTTCTTC. It translates to CASVSSGRYNEQFF.